This paragraph covers one TCR beta chain sequence. Its cognate antigen is unknown. Specified time point: pre-sensitization, week 0. Described treatment: therapeutic diphenylcyclopropenone sensitization with weekly scalp DPC. The template was total RNA from unfractionated whole blood. These data come from a study of human T cells and chemical hapten exposure. Study context: A mostly female patient group had alopecia areata, totalis or universalis. Broader study findings: Healthy individuals' immune responses may differ from those of donors, who had alopecia.

One entry per CDR3 protein, called by TCRdb with MiXCR from the RACE reads. Here the sample spans some 57,000 distinct CDR3 sequences, 9.5% to 10% being singletons. Sequenced here: whole blood, sampled in connection with sensitization to the hapten diphenylcyclopropenone (DPC). The TCR sequence derives from a woman aged 30 to 39 with alopecia areata. Some clones in this sample may be carry-over from other donors' samples.

CDR3 nucleotide sequence: TGTGCCAGCAGTGAGGTCAACGAGCAGTACTTC. Its protein is CASSEVNEQYF. J is TRBJ2-7 and V is TRBV6-1, with D unresolved. V lost 3 bases and J lost 5, with 5 bases in between. Germline CDR1 is MNHNS and CDR2 is SASEGT. CDR3 size: 11 residues.